This TCR beta chain appears in the sequencing data of a study of tumor T cells in aggressive B-cell lymphoma. The CDR3 is 14 residues long. Using immunoSEQ multiplex PCR, the repertoire was profiled, and TCRdb retains in-frame clones only, with some absent. This table holds about 11,000 clones, about nine tenths found once. This clone was picked up a small number of times. Specimen: tumor tissue. The chain carries TRBV21-1 and TRBJ2-1; no DNA check was done on the table's D call, TRBD2. TRBV21-1 is an annotated pseudogene. This TCR was recovered from an adult with diffuse large B cell lymphoma. The CDR3 DNA follows: TGTGCCAGAGACACGGCGGGGACGGGCTATGAGCAGTTCTTC. This codes for CARDTAGTGYEQFF.